This is a list of T cell receptor beta chains from one sample in a study of molecular identifiers for immune sequencing clone quantification. TCRdb redid the calling of the PCR reads with MiXCR, one entry per CDR3 protein. The table records about 12,000 distinct CDR3 sequences, approximately 18% of them present only once. Sequenced: naive CD8+ T cells from blood, with Jurkat cell RNA spiked in. All receptors come from a human donor in good health. Some libraries in this study had Jurkat cell RNA spiked in. The CDR3 runs from the conserved cysteine through the conserved F or W. The order of the fields is D gene, V gene, J gene, clone size, CDR3 DNA, CDR3 protein. The D gene is left open where the match is weak. Not every row has a clone size; where given, it reads once, few, many or a size class.

>.|TRBV7-8|TRBJ1-2|many
TGTGCCAGCAGCTTATTCGTCATTTCTAACTATGGCTACACCTTC
CASSLFVISNYGYTF
>.|TRBV10-2|TRBJ2-2|medium-sized
TGCGCCAGCAGTGAGTCGACACCGCCCACCGGGGAGCTGTTTTTT
CASSESTPPTGELFF
>TRBD2|TRBV10-3|TRBJ2-3|medium-sized
TGTGCCATCAGACCCGGGACTAGCGGATACACAGATACGCAGTATTTT
CAIRPGTSGYTDTQYF
>.|TRBV28|TRBJ2-5|few
TGTGCCAGCAGTATGTCAAGGACAAGCCGGTCCCAAGAGACCCAGTACTTC
CASSMSRTSRSQETQYF
>TRBD2|TRBV4-2|TRBJ2-5|medium-sized
TGTGCCAGCAGCCAAGATGAACGCGGGGGAGAGACCCAGTACTTC
CASSQDERGGETQYF
>.|TRBV27|TRBJ1-5|many
TGTGCCAGCAGTGGGGGCTCCAATCAGCCCCAGCATTTT
CASSGGSNQPQHF
>.|TRBV7-9|TRBJ2-5|medium-sized
TGTGCCAGCAGCTATGGACAGCTCCAAGAGACCCAGTACTTC
CASSYGQLQETQYF
>.|TRBV7-6|TRBJ2-2|medium-sized
TGTGCCAGCAGCTTAGTGGGGGCCGGGGAGCTGTTTTTT
CASSLVGAGELFF
>TRBD2|TRBV7-9|TRBJ2-3|many
TGTGCCAGCAGCTTTACTAGCGGCACCACAGATACGCAGTATTTT
CASSFTSGTTDTQYF
>TRBD2|TRBV20-1|TRBJ2-1|many
TGCAGTGCTAGAGACCTGGGACTAGCGGGAGTTGGCAATGAGCAGTTCTTC
CSARDLGLAGVGNEQFF
>.|TRBV7-2|TRBJ2-7|many
TGTGCCAGCAGCAACCGGGACAACCACTACGAGCAGTACTTC
CASSNRDNHYEQYF
>.|TRBV28|TRBJ1-4|many
TGTGCCAGCAACTCACGCGGGTCCATTAATGAAAAACTGTTTTTT
CASNSRGSINEKLFF
>.|TRBV7-9|TRBJ2-5|many
TGTGCCAGCAGCCCTCAAACCGGGACCAAAAAAGGAGAGACCCAGTACTTC
CASSPQTGTKKGETQYF
>.|TRBV29-1|TRBJ2-5|medium-sized
TGCAGCGTTCTCAGGGTACAGGACCTAACCCAGTACTTC
CSVLRVQDLTQYF
>TRBD2|TRBV27|TRBJ2-3|.
TGTGCCAGCAGCTTGGGACTAGCGGGAGCAACAGATACGCAGTATTTT
CASSLGLAGATDTQYF
>TRBD2|TRBV7-2|TRBJ2-3|medium-sized
TGTGCCAGCAGCTTAAGGACTAGCGGGCCTCTCGCGGATACGCAGTATTTT
CASSLRTSGPLADTQYF
>.|TRBV11-2|TRBJ2-7|many
TGTGCCAGCAGCCTAGGGACTTCCCCTTACGAGCAGTACTTC
CASSLGTSPYEQYF
>.|TRBV7-9|TRBJ2-3|medium-sized
TGTGCCAGCAGCTCGCGGGGGCACCGCACAGATACGCAGTATTTT
CASSSRGHRTDTQYF
>.|TRBV27|TRBJ1-5|medium-sized
TGTGCCAGCAGTTTATATAGTAGCAATCAGCCCCAGCATTTT
CASSLYSSNQPQHF
>TRBD2|TRBV4-1|TRBJ2-1|medium-sized
TGCGCCAGCAGCCAAGTAGCGGGGCGGAGCGACAATGAGCAGTTCTTC
CASSQVAGRSDNEQFF
>.|TRBV18|TRBJ2-6|medium-sized
TGTGCCAGCTCACCAACACAGGGAGTCGGGGCCAACGTCCTGACTTTC
CASSPTQGVGANVLTF
>.|TRBV5-3|TRBJ2-6|few
TGTGCCAACAGCTCAGGATTAGGTCTTTCCTCTGGGGCCAACGTCCTGACCTTC
CANSSGLGLSSGANVLTF
>.|TRBV3-1|TRBJ1-1|medium-sized
TGTGCCAGCAGCCAAGGGAATCTCCCAGCTTTCTTT
CASSQGNLPAFF
>.|TRBV7-9|TRBJ1-2|many
TGTGCCAGCAGCTTAGGGGCAGAGTATGGCTACACCTTC
CASSLGAEYGYTF
>TRBD2|TRBV7-6|TRBJ2-3|.
TGTGCCAGCAGCTTAGATCATGCTAGCGGGAGGGACTCTCAGCGCACAGATACGCAGTATTTT
CASSLDHASGRDSQRTDTQYF
>.|TRBV28|TRBJ2-3|many
TGTGCCAGCTCGACCGCTAACACAGATACGCAGTATTTT
CASSTANTDTQYF
>TRBD1|TRBV28|TRBJ1-1|medium-sized
TGTGCCAGCAGTTCGGGACAGGGGAGGTTCACTGAAGCTTTCTTT
CASSSGQGRFTEAFF
>.|TRBV5-1|TRBJ2-3|medium-sized
TGCGCCAGCAGCTTGGCTGCCTCACTCTTCCCCACAGATACGCAGTATTTT
CASSLAASLFPTDTQYF
>TRBD2|TRBV28|TRBJ2-1|many
TGTGCCAGCAGTTCCATTGAAATAGGGACTAGCGGGAGGAATGAGCAGTTCTTC
CASSSIEIGTSGRNEQFF
>TRBD2|TRBV7-2|TRBJ2-7|medium-sized
TGTGCCAGCAGCTTGGGGACTAGCGGCAACGAGCAGTACTTC
CASSLGTSGNEQYF
>TRBD1|TRBV11-2|TRBJ2-7|few
TGTGCCAGCAGCTTATTGAGGACAGGGGCCTACGAGCAGTACTTC
CASSLLRTGAYEQYF
>.|TRBV5-1|TRBJ2-4|many
TGCGCCAGCAGCTTGGGGGACCGGCAAACCAAAAACATTCAGTACTTC
CASSLGDRQTKNIQYF
>.|TRBV7-9|TRBJ2-7|many
TGTGCCAGCAGCTCCAGGACGGCCTACGAGCAGTACTTC
CASSSRTAYEQYF
>TRBD2|TRBV27|TRBJ2-1|many
TGTGCCAGCAGGATCTTTAGCGGGCCGTCCTACAATGAGCAGTTCTTC
CASRIFSGPSYNEQFF
>TRBD1|TRBV12-3/TRBV12-4|TRBJ2-3|medium-sized
TGTGCCATCCTCCCCAGGGGGCAGAACACAGATACGCAGTATTTT
CAILPRGQNTDTQYF
>.|TRBV23-1|TRBJ2-5|medium-sized
TGCGCCAGCAATCTACCGGTGGGGTTGCGAGAGACCCAGTACTTC
CASNLPVGLRETQYF
>TRBD1|TRBV6-6|TRBJ1-1|many
TGTGCCAGCAGTTACGCCGAGGGGGCGGTTGAAGCTTTCTTT
CASSYAEGAVEAFF
>.|TRBV13|TRBJ1-1|medium-sized
TGTGCCAGCAGCTTAGGCTCAGGCGGGGGTGAAGCTTTCTTT
CASSLGSGGGEAFF
>.|TRBV6-5|TRBJ2-1|.
TGTGCCAGCAGTTACTCTAGTGCCTATGAGCAGTTCTTC
CASSYSSAYEQFF
>.|TRBV19|TRBJ2-6|medium-sized
TGTGCCAGTAGTATCGACACCGACTCTGGGGCCAACGTCCTGACTTTC
CASSIDTDSGANVLTF
>.|TRBV29-1|TRBJ1-3|medium-sized
TGCAGCGTTGTACCCTCTCCTGGAAACACCATATATTTT
CSVVPSPGNTIYF
>.|TRBV27|TRBJ1-1|many
TGTGCCAGCAGTTTCAGGTTTAGGGGCTTGAACACTGAAGCTTTCTTT
CASSFRFRGLNTEAFF
>TRBD2|TRBV5-4|TRBJ2-7|.
TGTGCCAGCAGCTACGGGACTAACTCCTACGAGCAGTACTTC
CASSYGTNSYEQYF
>TRBD1|TRBV20-1|TRBJ1-5|medium-sized
TGCAGTGCAACATCGCAGCCAGGGACAGGCAATCAGCCCCAGCATTTT
CSATSQPGTGNQPQHF
>.|TRBV27|TRBJ1-1|.
TGTGCCAGCAGTTCCCCCGGTAACGTAGCTTTCTTT
CASSSPGNVAFF
>.|TRBV2|TRBJ2-2|many
TGTGCCAGCAGGTCCCCCGGGGAGCTGTTTTTT
CASRSPGELFF
>TRBD1|TRBV4-3|TRBJ2-3|.
TGCGCCAGCAGCCAATACGACAGGGGTCCAGATACGCAGTATTTT
CASSQYDRGPDTQYF
>.|TRBV5-6|TRBJ2-7|.
TGTGCCTGCAGCTTGGAAGGACACCTCATCTACGAGCAGTACTTC
CACSLEGHLIYEQYF
>.|TRBV7-9|TRBJ2-1|many
TGTGCCAGCAGCTTAGCCGTGGGCAATGAGCAGTTCTTC
CASSLAVGNEQFF
>.|TRBV27|TRBJ2-7|many
TGTGCCAGCAGTTTCGGACCGGGACCCATCTACGAGCAGTACTTC
CASSFGPGPIYEQYF
>TRBD2|TRBV10-3|TRBJ2-3|medium-sized
TGTGCCATCAGTGAGTCTCCTGGGACTAGCCCGTATTTT
CAISESPGTSPYF
>.|TRBV5-8|TRBJ2-7|.
TGTGCCAGCAGCCTACTCCGCGAGCAGTACTTC
CASSLLREQYF
>TRBD2|TRBV7-2|TRBJ2-5|.
TGTGCCAGCAGCTTCCTGGGAGGGCTCAGGGAGACCCAGTACTTC
CASSFLGGLRETQYF